This T cell receptor (beta chain) was recorded in a study of OX40 agonist ivuxolimab in advanced cancers. Overall study: Those treated in dose escalation had hepatocellular carcinoma, melanoma, renal cell cancer or head and neck cancer. Partial responses occurred in Three dose-escalation patients, one with hepatocellular carcinoma and two with cutaneous melanoma.

The CDR3 is 14 amino acids. From germline, CDR1 is MDHEN and CDR2 SYDVKM. V was pared by 7 bases and J by 0 bases, with 10 bases between. Findings and caveats of the study: Clones of CD4+ and CD8+ blood T cells grew by week 6 at doses of 0.1 to 3.0 mg/kg.

With respect to this clone: Its antigen is unknown. Other DNA sequences within the sample encode an identical CDR3.

The protocol was immunoSEQ multiplex PCR, while the TCRdb copy is restricted to in-frame clones and leaves out a portion. The table records fewer than 40,000 clones, around 83% of them present only once. The clonotype originates from an adult with an advanced solid tumor such as melanoma, head and neck, liver or kidney cancer. Source: CD4+ or CD8+ T cells sorted from blood, taken in a trial of the OX40 agonist ivuxolimab. The chain recombines TRBV28 with TRBJ1-3; D is undetermined. The CDR3 coding sequence is TGTGCCAGCACCCGCGGGAGCTCTGGAAACACCATATATTTT. It encodes CASTRGSSGNTIYF.